These T cell receptor beta chains were read from a single sample in a study of T cell responses to AZD1222 COVID-19 vaccine. Clones were sequenced by immunoSEQ multiplex PCR, and TCRdb holds only the in-frame ones, with some missing. The sample yields about 90,000 clones, approximately 90% seen once. Here the sequenced sample was peripheral blood, taken 28 days after the second AZD1222 dose. Receptor source: an adult who received the AZD1222 COVID-19 vaccine. CDR3s include the opening cysteine and the closing phenylalanine or tryptophan. The order of the fields is V gene, CDR3 protein.

v_call: TRBV6-5; cdr3_aa: CASSDPGTSLF
v_call: TRBV25-1; cdr3_aa: CASREDRVVETQYF
v_call: TRBV3-1/TRBV3-2; cdr3_aa: CASSQPSGANVLTF
v_call: TRBV28; cdr3_aa: CASSGSGQQGGYTF
v_call: TRBV5-4; cdr3_aa: CASSTDRGNTIYF
v_call: TRBV28; cdr3_aa: CASMEALNTEAFF
v_call: TRBV5-5; cdr3_aa: CASSRDPPRELETQYF
v_call: TRBV27; cdr3_aa: CASSLSYQGTSYNSPLHF
v_call: TRBV21-1; cdr3_aa: CASSSRRVLPNSPLHF
v_call: TRBV10-1; cdr3_aa: CASSICTGTGRKPQHF
v_call: TRBV6-5; cdr3_aa: CASSHTGELFF
v_call: TRBV4-3; cdr3_aa: CASSQGGGFAWLDYGYTF
v_call: TRBV11-2; cdr3_aa: CASSSNTGPYNYGYTF
v_call: TRBV4-2; cdr3_aa: CASSQELGSTDTQYF
v_call: TRBV6-1; cdr3_aa: CASSEGGRAYEQYF
v_call: TRBV10-3; cdr3_aa: CATRDRRGTEAFF
v_call: TRBV18; cdr3_aa: CASSPIPGLTSFGGSNEQFF
v_call: TRBV24-1; cdr3_aa: CATSDADSTGYTF
v_call: TRBV6-5; cdr3_aa: CASSFQGENTEAFF
v_call: TRBV4-2; cdr3_aa: CASSQETGYGNEKLFF
v_call: TRBV11-3; cdr3_aa: CASSLEYTGELFF
v_call: TRBV5-6; cdr3_aa: CASSRKWGIADTQYF
v_call: TRBV4-1; cdr3_aa: CASRPVGFGETQYF
v_call: TRBV13; cdr3_aa: CASSLWGAGEKLFF
v_call: TRBV9; cdr3_aa: CASKGDGQNTGELFF
v_call: TRBV5-6; cdr3_aa: CASSLGGSSTDTQYF
v_call: TRBV3-1/TRBV3-2; cdr3_aa: CASRGDRGSEQYF
v_call: TRBV30; cdr3_aa: CAWSLEANTEAFF